The T cell receptor (beta chain) described here comes from a study of cytotoxic CD8 clonotypes in ibrutinib-treated CLL. Germline assignment: CDR1 SGHTA and CDR2 FQGNSA. The CDR3 spans 17 residues. The germline V and J ends were trimmed by 2 bases and 1 base, with 14 bases remaining between them. Libraries of TCR beta were made from 1.5 to 2.5 micrograms of genomic DNA that came from cryopreserved PBMCs. The method was immunoSEQ multiplex PCR; TCRdb's version includes in-frame clones alone and lacks a portion of them. The repertoire consists of 150,000 to 200,000 clones, with approximately 80% occurring once and the leading ten covering around 2%.

The chain combines TRBV7-2 with TRBJ1-4; TRBD1 might be the D (5 bases). This receptor was identified in a human donor with chronic lymphocytic leukemia. This specimen was PBMCs, taken after 12 months of ibrutinib treatment. The CDR3 protein is CASSLISGPGTNEKLFF. The CDR3 coding sequence is TGTGCCAGCAGCTTAATTTCGGGGCCAGGAACTAATGAAAAACTGTTTTTT.